This T cell receptor (beta chain) derives from a study of identical twins. Findings and limits, study-wide: The conclusions drew on cross-sectional statistical analysis instead of tracking the same donors.

Template switching added a universal primer site; cDNA carried unique molecular identifiers. TCRdb reprocessed the 5' RACE reads with MiXCR, giving one entry per CDR3 protein. The repertoire consists of a few hundred thousand distinct CDR3 sequences, with more than 6.5% occurring once and the leading ten covering roughly 2%. For this clonotype: Its target is unknown.

This CDR3 is built from 11 residues. Per the germline V gene, CDR1 is SNHLY and CDR2 is FYNNEI. The J segment lost 10 bases and the V segment lost 10 bases, leaving 5 bases of the junction unmatched. The same specimen was also included in a second study, on yellow fever vaccine responses in identical twins. That source adds: A vaccine T cell response that seemed partly convergent and partly personalized was reported in twins.

The chain joins TRBV2 to TRBJ2-1; TRBD2 matches 9 bases. Source material: memory (CD45RO+) T cells sorted from blood. The receptor's source is a woman aged 18-29 years in good health. In DNA form, the CDR3 reads TGTGCCATCTCTAGCGGGAAAGAGCAGTTCTTC. It specifies CAISSGKEQFF. The variable domain in full, completed from reference TRBV2 and TRBJ2-1, reads EPEVTQTPSHQVTQMGQEVILRCVPISNHLYFYWYRQILGQKVEFLVSFYNNEISEKSEIFDDQFSVERPDGSNFTLKIRSTKLEDSAMYFCAISSGKEQFFGPGTRLTVL.